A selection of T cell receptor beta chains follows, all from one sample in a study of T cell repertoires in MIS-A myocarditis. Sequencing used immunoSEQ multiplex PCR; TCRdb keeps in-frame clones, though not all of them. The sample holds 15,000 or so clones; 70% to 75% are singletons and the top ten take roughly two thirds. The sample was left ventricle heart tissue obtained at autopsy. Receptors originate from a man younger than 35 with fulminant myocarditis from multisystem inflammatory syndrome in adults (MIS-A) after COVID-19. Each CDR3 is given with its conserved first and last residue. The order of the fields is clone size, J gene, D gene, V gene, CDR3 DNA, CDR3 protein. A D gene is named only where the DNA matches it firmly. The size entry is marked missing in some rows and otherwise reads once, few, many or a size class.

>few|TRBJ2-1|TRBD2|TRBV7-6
TGTGCCAGCAGCCCCACAACCCTAGCGGGGCCATACAATGAGCAGTTCTTC
CASSPTTLAGPYNEQFF
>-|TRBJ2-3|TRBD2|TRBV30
TGTGCCTGGAGTCCTGGCGGGGGTACGCAGTATTTT
CAWSPGGGTQYF
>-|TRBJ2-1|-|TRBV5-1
TGCGCCAGCAGCTTGTCTACTGGTTTAGGAGAGCAGTTCTTC
CASSLSTGLGEQFF
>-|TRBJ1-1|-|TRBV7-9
TGTGCCAGCAGCTTAGTATCATTCGGTGGCTTGCTGGACACTGAAGCTTTCTTT
CASSLVSFGGLLDTEAFF
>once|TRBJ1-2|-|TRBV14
TGTGCCAGCAGCCAACGGCAGTACGCCTATGGCTACACCTTC
CASSQRQYAYGYTF
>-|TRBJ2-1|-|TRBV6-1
TGTGCCAGCAGTGAAACCTACTCCGGGCCTATGAAGCAGTTCTTC
CASSETYSGPMKQFF
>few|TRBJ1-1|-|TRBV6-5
TGTGCCAGCAGGGTCCAGGGGAAAACTGAAGCTTTCTTT
CASRVQGKTEAFF
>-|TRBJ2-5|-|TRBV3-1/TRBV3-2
TGTGCCAGCAGCCAAGAGTATATGACGGAAGAGACCCAGTACTTC
CASSQEYMTEETQYF
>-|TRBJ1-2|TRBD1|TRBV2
TGTGCCAGCATAGGGACAGTTAACTATGGCTACACCTTC
CASIGTVNYGYTF
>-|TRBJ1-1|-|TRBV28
TGTGCCAGCAGTTTATGGGCGGGAGAAGCTTTCTTT
CASSLWAGEAFF
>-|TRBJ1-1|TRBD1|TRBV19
TGTGCCAGTAGTTGGGACAGGGAATTCGACACTGAAGCTTTCTTT
CASSWDREFDTEAFF
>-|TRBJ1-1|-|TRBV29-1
TGCAGCGTGGCGACGCGGACGACTGAAGCTTTCTTT
CSVATRTTEAFF
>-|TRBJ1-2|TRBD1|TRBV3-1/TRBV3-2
TGTGCCAGCAGCCAAGTACTTCCACCGCCCGGGACAGAAGGCTACACCTTC
CASSQVLPPPGTEGYTF
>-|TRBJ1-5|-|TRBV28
TGTGCCAGCAGCGGGGAGTACAATCAGCCCCAGCATTTT
CASSGEYNQPQHF
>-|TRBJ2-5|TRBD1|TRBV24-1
TGTGCCACCAGTGAACTGGGACAGGGGGTTGAGACCCAGTACTTC
CATSELGQGVETQYF
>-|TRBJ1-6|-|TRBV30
TGTGCCTGGAGTGTACATGTCTCGGTGCCGATCCCCCGGGGTTATAATTCACCCCTCCACTTT
CAWSVHVSVPIPRGYNSPLHF
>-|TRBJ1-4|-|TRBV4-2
TGTGCCAGCAGCCAAGAAAACAGAAATGAAAAACTGTTTTTT
CASSQENRNEKLFF
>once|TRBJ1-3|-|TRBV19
TGTGCCAGTAGTATACGCAGCGGACTTTTGTCTGGAAACACCATATATTTT
CASSIRSGLLSGNTIYF
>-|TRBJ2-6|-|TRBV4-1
TGCGCCAGCAGTGCGTACTCGTCCGGGGCCAACGTCCTGACTTTC
CASSAYSSGANVLTF
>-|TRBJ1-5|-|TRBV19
TGTGCCAGTAGTATTAAAGGGACATCTAATCAGCCCCAGCATTTT
CASSIKGTSNQPQHF
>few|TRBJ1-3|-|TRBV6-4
TGTGCCAGCAGTGAACCCGACCGGGACAGAAACACCATATATTTT
CASSEPDRDRNTIYF
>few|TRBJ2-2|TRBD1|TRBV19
TGTGCCAGTAGTATGATGGGACAGGGAACCGGGGAGCTGTTTTTT
CASSMMGQGTGELFF
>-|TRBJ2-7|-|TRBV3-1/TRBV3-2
TGTGCCAGCAGCCTTTCAGGGGCTTCCTACGAGCAGTACTTC
CASSLSGASYEQYF
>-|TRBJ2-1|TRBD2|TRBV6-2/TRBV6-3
TGTGCCAGCAGTTACCTAAAGCGGGAGGCTTACAATGAGCAGTTCTTC
CASSYLKREAYNEQFF
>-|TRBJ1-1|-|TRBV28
TGTGCCAGCAGTTTAATGGAGAACACTGAAGCTTTCTTT
CASSLMENTEAFF
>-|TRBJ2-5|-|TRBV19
TGTGCCAGTAGTTTCACCCAAGAGACCCAGTACTTC
CASSFTQETQYF
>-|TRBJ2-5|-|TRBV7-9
TGTGCCAGCAGCTTGAACGAAGAGACCCAGTACTTC
CASSLNEETQYF
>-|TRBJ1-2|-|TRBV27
TGTGCCAGCACTGCGGCCGTGACGGGAAGTAGGCCAAACTATGGCTACACCTTC
CASTAAVTGSRPNYGYTF
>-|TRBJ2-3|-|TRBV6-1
TGTGCCAGTAGTGAGACCTGGAACACAGATACGCAGTATTTT
CASSETWNTDTQYF
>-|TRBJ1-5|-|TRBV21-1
TGTGCCAGCAGATATTTCGCTGTGACAGGACCTTTCCTTCTTCTTCAGCCCCAGCATTTT
CASRYFAVTGPFLLLQPQHF
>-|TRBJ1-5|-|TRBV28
TGTGCCACCACGGGCAGGATTCAGCCCCAGCATTTT
CATTGRIQPQHF
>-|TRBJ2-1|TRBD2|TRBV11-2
TGTGCCAGCAGCTTAGATCCTCGGACGGGGGGGGAGCAGTTCTTC
CASSLDPRTGGEQFF